The present T cell receptor beta chain was sequenced within a study of preoperative IRX-2 immunotherapy in early breast cancer. Produced via immunoSEQ multiplex PCR; TCRdb's table is partial and in-frame only. The repertoire has around 40,000 clones, about 94% of them found once; the top ten carry roughly 1.5%. Germline lookup yields CDR1 LNHNV and CDR2 YYDKDF (reference sequence). With 1 base removed from V and 5 bases from J, the gap between germline ends came to 21 bases. The CDR3 is 18 amino acids. Treatment noted: preoperative locoregional IRX-2 cytokine immunotherapy. Patients received preoperative, locoregional IRX-2 cytokine immunotherapy in a phase Ib study.

This specimen was tumor tissue, taken after IRX-2 immunotherapy. This TCR was recovered from a human donor with breast cancer. The chain carries TRBV15 and TRBJ1-5, with a tentative D call TRBD1 (5 bases). CDR3 region: CATSRGNHWAGLDQPQHF. The CDR3 DNA reads as TGTGCCACCAGCAGAGGCAACCATTGGGCAGGGCTGGATCAGCCCCAGCATTTT.